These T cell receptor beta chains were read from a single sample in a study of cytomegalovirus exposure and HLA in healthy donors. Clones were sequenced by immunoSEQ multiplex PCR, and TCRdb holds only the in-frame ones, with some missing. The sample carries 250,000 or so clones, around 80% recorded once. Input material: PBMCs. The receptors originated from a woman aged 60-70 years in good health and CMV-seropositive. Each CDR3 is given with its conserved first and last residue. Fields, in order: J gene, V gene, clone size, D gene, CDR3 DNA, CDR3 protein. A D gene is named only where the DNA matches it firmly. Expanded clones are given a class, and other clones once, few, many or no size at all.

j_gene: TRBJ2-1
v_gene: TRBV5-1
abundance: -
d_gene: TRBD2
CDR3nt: TGCGCCAGCAGATCCAGACTAGCGGGAAGTAATGAGCAGTTCTTC
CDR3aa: CASRSRLAGSNEQFF

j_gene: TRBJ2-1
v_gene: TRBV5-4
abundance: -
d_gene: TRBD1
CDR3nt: TGTGCCAGCAGCTTGATCGGGCACAGGGGCTCCTACAATGAGCAGTTCTTC
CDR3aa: CASSLIGHRGSYNEQFF

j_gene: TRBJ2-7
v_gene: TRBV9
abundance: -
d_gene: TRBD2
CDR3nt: TGTGCCAGCAGCGTAGGAGCGGGAATAGCCTACGAGCAGTACTTC
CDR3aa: CASSVGAGIAYEQYF

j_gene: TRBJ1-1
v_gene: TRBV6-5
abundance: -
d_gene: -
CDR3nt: TGTGCCAGCAGTTGGCTGGGAGCCGGCGGGAACACTGAAGCTTTCTTT
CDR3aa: CASSWLGAGGNTEAFF

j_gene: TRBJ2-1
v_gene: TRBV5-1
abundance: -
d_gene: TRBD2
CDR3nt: TGCGCCAGCAGCTTGGCTTCTAGCGGGAGGGATGAGCAGTTCTTC
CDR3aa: CASSLASSGRDEQFF

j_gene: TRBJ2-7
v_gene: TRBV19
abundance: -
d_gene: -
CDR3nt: TGTGCCAGTAGTATGGTGGGGCCCGCCACCCCCTACGAGCAGTACTTC
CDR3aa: CASSMVGPATPYEQYF

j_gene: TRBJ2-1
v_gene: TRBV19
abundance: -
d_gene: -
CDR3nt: TGTGCCACCGGCCAGGGGGGCGCCTACAATGAGCAGTTCTTC
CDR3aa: CATGQGGAYNEQFF

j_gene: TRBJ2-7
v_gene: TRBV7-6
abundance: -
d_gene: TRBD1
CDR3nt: TGTGCCAGCAGCTTAGCGTTAGGGGGCTCCGAGCAGTGCTTC
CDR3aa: CASSLALGGSEQCF

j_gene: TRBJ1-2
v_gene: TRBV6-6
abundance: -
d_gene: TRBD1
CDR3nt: TGTGCCAGCAGCCCCGGGACAGGGATCCGAAACTATGGCTACACCTTC
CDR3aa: CASSPGTGIRNYGYTF

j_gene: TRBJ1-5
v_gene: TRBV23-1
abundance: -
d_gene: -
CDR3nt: TGCGCCAGCAGCCCCAGGGGTGGCAATCAGCCCCAGCATTTT
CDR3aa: CASSPRGGNQPQHF

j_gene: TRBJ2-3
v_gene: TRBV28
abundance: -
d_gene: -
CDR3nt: TGTGCCAGCAGTTCCATAATGATAGCGGAGCAGTATTTT
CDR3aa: CASSSIMIAEQYF

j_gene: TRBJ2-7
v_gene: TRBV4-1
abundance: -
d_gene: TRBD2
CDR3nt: TGCGCCAGCAGCCACCCCGGGACTAGCGGGAGGCCGTACTTC
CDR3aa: CASSHPGTSGRPYF

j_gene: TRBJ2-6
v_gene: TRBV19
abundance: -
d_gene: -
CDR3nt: TGTGCCAGTAGTAGGGCACAGGGTCTTGGGGCCAACGTCCTGACTTTC
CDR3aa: CASSRAQGLGANVLTF

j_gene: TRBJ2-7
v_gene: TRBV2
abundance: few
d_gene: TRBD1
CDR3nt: TGTGCCAAACAGCATCGGGCCAGGGGGCAACACGAGCAGTACTTC
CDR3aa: CAKQHRARGQHEQYF

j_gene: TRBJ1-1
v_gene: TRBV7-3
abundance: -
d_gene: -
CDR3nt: TGTGCCAGCAGCTTATCCGTCAGTGCTGAAGCTTTCTTT
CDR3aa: CASSLSVSAEAFF

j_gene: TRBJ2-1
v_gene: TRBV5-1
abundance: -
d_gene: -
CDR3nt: TGCGCCAGCAGCACCTCACGCGCAGGGGCTAATGCGCAGTTCTTC
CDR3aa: CASSTSRAGANAQFF

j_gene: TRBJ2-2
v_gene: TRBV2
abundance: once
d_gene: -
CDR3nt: TGTGCCAGCAGGGGGGGACGAAACACCGGGGAGCTGTTTTTT
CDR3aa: CASRGGRNTGELFF

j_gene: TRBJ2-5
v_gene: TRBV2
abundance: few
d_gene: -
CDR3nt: TGTGCCAGCAGCCCCCCCATACGAGCAGTACACGGGCAGTACTTC
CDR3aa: CASSPPIRAVHGQYF

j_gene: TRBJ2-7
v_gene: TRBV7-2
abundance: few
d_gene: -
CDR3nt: TGTGCCAGCAGCTTCGGCCGGGCAGGGCTATACGAGCAGTACTTC
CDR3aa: CASSFGRAGLYEQYF

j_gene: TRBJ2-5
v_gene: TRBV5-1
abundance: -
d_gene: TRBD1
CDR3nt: TGCGCCAGCAGCCAAGGGACAGGGTGGCAAGAGACCCAGTACTTC
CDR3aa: CASSQGTGWQETQYF

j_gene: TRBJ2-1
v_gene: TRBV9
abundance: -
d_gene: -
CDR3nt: TGTGCCAGCAGCGTAAGAGGTGATTCCTCCTACAATGAGCAGTTCTTC
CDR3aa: CASSVRGDSSYNEQFF

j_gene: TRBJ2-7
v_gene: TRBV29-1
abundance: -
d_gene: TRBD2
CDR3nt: TGCAGCGTTGAACAAGGGAGGGTCGAGCAGTACTTC
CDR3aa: CSVEQGRVEQYF

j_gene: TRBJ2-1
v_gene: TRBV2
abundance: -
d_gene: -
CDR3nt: TGTGCCAGTCAGGTATACAATGAGCAGTTCTTC
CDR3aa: CASQVYNEQFF

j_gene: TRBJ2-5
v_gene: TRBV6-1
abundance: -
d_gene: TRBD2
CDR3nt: TGTGCCAGCAGTGAACCCACTAGCGGAAAAGAGACCCAGTACTTC
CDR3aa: CASSEPTSGKETQYF

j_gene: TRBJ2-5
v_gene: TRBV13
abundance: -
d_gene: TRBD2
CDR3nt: TGTGCCAGCAACTTGAGGGCGGGAGTCGGGGAGACCCAGTACTTC
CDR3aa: CASNLRAGVGETQYF

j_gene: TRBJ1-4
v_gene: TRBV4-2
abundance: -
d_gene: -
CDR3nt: TGTGCCAGCAGCCAAGTGTCCCAGCAAGAGGATGAAAAACTGTTTTTT
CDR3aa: CASSQVSQQEDEKLFF

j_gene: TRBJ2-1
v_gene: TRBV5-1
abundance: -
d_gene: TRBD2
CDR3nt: TGCGCCAGCAGCACGACTAGCGGACCCTACAATGAGCAGTTCTTC
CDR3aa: CASSTTSGPYNEQFF

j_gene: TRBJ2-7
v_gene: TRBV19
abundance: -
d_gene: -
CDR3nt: TGTGCCAGTAGTGCAAACAGGGTTGAGCAGTACTTC
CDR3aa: CASSANRVEQYF

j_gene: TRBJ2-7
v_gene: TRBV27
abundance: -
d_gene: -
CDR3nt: TGTGCCAGCAGTCCAAACAGGGTACTCTACGAGCAGTACTTC
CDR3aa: CASSPNRVLYEQYF

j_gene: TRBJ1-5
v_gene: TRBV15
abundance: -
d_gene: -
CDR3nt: TGTGCCACCAGCAGAGATTTCGAGACAGAAAATCAGCCCCAGCATTTT
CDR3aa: CATSRDFETENQPQHF

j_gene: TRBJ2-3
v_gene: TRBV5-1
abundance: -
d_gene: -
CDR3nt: TGCGCCAGCCGCTCGGGATCTCCGGTGTCAGATACGCAGTATTTT
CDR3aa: CASRSGSPVSDTQYF

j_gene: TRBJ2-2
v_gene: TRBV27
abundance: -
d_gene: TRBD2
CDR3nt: TGTGCCAGCCGTCCGGGACTAGCGGGATCCGGGGAGCTGTTTTTT
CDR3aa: CASRPGLAGSGELFF

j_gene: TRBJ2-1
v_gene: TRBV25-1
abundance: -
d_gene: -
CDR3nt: TGTGCCAGCAGTGGAGCGGGCTCCGGCTCCTACAATGAGCAGTTCTTC
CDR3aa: CASSGAGSGSYNEQFF

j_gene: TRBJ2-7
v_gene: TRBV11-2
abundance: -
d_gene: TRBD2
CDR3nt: TGTGCCAGCAGCTTAGTAATAGCGGGAGGGCCTTCCTACGAGCAGTACTTC
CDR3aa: CASSLVIAGGPSYEQYF

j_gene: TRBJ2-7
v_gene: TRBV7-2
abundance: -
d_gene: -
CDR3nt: TGTGCCAGCAGCTTCGAGCCCCTTGTGTGGGAGCAGTACTTC
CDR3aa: CASSFEPLVWEQYF

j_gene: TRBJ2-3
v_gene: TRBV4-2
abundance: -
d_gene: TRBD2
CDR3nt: TGTGCCAGCACCCGACTAGCGGGGCTTACAGATACGCAGTATTTT
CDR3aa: CASTRLAGLTDTQYF

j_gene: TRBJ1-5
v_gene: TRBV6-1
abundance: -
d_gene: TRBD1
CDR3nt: TGTGCCAGCAGTGAAGCGGCTACAGGGGCCCTCCGTCAGCCCCAGCATTTT
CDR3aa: CASSEAATGALRQPQHF

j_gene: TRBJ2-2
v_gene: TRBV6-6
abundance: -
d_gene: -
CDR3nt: TGTGCCAGCACCCCAGGAGGGTTCGCCGGGGAGCTGTTTTTT
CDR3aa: CASTPGGFAGELFF

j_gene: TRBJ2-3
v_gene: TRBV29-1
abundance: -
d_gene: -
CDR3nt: TGCAGCGTTGGGAGCGGGGATACGCAGTATTTT
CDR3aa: CSVGSGDTQYF

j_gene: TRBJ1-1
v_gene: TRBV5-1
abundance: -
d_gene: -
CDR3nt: TGCGCCAGCAGCTTGAAGATGACAGGACGAATGAACACTGAAGCTTTCTTT
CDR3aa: CASSLKMTGRMNTEAFF

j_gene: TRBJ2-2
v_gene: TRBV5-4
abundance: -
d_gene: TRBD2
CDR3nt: TGTGCCAGCAGCCGAGGACTAGTGGGTCGTACCGGGGAGCTGTTTTTT
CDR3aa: CASSRGLVGRTGELFF

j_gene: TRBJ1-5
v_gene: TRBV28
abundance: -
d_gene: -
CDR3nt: TGTGCCAGCAGTTTGCCTACAGGGCGCGGACAGCCCCAGCATTTT
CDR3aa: CASSLPTGRGQPQHF

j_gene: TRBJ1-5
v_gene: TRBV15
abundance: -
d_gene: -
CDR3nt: TGTGCCACCAGCAGAGAGGCGGGGCCCCAGCATTTT
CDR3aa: CATSREAGPQHF

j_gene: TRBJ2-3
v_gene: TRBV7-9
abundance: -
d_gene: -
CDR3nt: TGTGCCAGCAGCTTTGAGGCAGCAGATACGCAGTATTTT
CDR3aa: CASSFEAADTQYF

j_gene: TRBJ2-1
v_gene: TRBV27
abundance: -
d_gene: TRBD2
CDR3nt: TGTGCCAGCAGTTTATCGACTAGCGGGACGGGGCAGTTCTTC
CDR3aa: CASSLSTSGTGQFF

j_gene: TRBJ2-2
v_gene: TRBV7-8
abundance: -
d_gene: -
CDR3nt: TGTGCCAGCAGCATGACAACCCTGAACACCGGGGAGCTGTTTTTT
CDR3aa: CASSMTTLNTGELFF

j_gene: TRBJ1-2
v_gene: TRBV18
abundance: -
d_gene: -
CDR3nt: TGTGCCAGCTCACCCCGCCCGGAGGTCGGCTATGGCTACACCTTC
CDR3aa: CASSPRPEVGYGYTF

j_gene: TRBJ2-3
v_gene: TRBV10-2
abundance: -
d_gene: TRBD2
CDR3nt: TGCGCCAGCAGTGGGGAAGCGGGAGGAGATACGCAGTATTTT
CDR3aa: CASSGEAGGDTQYF

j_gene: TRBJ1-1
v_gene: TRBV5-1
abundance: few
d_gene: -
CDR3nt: TGCGCCAGCAGCTTGGACGGCAGGGCTATCGCTGAAGCTTTCTTT
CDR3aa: CASSLDGRAIAEAFF

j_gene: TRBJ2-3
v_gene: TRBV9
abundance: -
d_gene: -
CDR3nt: TGTGCCAGCAGCGTTTCCGGGGAATCAGATACGCAGTATTTT
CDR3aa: CASSVSGESDTQYF

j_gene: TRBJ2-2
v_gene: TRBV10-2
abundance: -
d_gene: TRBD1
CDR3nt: TGCGCCGCGGGACAGGTCAACACCGGGGAGCTGTTTTTT
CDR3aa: CAAGQVNTGELFF

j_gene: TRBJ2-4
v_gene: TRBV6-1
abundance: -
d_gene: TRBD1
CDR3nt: TGTGCCAGCATTCCAACAGGGGTGGCCAAAAACATTCAGTACTTC
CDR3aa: CASIPTGVAKNIQYF

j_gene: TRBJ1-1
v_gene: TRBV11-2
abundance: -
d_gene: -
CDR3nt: TGTGCCAGCAGCCAGGGTCGGGTGGCTGAAGCTTTCTTT
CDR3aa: CASSQGRVAEAFF

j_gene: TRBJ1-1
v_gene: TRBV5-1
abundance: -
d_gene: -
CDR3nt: TGCGCCAGCAGCGGCGGGGGCGACACTGAAGCTTTCTTT
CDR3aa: CASSGGGDTEAFF

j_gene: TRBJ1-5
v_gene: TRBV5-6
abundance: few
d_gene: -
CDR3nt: TGTGCCAGCAGCTTAGACAGAGCTCAGCCCCAGCATTTT
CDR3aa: CASSLDRAQPQHF